Listed below are T cell receptor beta chains from one sample, sequenced in a study of shared clonotypes between healthy human individuals. Assay: immunoSEQ multiplex PCR; the TCRdb copy retains only in-frame clones and omits some. The sample comprises around 200,000 clones, roughly 93% of which are singletons, and 0.067% rests with the top ten. What was sequenced was naive CD4+ T cells sorted from blood. The receptor set was obtained from a woman aged 25 to 39 in good health. CDR3s include the opening cysteine and the closing phenylalanine or tryptophan. A D gene is named only where the DNA matches it firmly. For some rows the clone size is stated as once, few or many, or as a class when expanded; others skip it.

TRBV9	TRBJ1-3	NA	NA	CASSVLGHTGNTIYF	TGTGCCAGCAGCGTCTTGGGTCACACTGGAAACACCATATATTTT
TRBV28	TRBJ2-7	NA	NA	CASRRTVTYEQYF	TGTGCCAGCCGACGGACCGTGACCTACGAGCAGTACTTC
TRBV19	TRBJ2-3	once	NA	CASSTDYTDTQYF	TGTGCCAGTAGTACAGATTACACAGATACGCAGTATTTT
TRBV5-1	TRBJ2-7	NA	TRBD1	CASRRDRGAYEQYF	TGCGCCAGCAGACGTGACAGGGGGGCCTACGAGCAGTACTTC
TRBV9	TRBJ1-3	NA	TRBD1	CASSEGQGRGNTIYF	TGTGCCAGCAGCGAAGGACAGGGGCGAGGAAACACCATATATTTT
TRBV5-1	TRBJ2-5	NA	TRBD1	CASMLLPGQGQETQYF	TGCGCCAGCATGCTACTTCCGGGACAGGGGCAAGAGACCCAGTACTTC
TRBV6-1	TRBJ2-7	few	TRBD2	CASVAGDRREQYF	TGTGCCAGCGTAGCGGGCGATAGAAGAGAGCAGTACTTC
TRBV2	TRBJ1-1	NA	NA	CASRTVGGLPFRAFF	TGTGCCAGCAGGACCGTGGGGGGACTCCCCTTTAGGGCTTTCTTT
TRBV27	TRBJ1-2	NA	NA	CASSLEGFSGYTF	TGTGCCAGCAGTTTGGAAGGATTCAGCGGCTACACCTTC
TRBV18	TRBJ2-1	NA	NA	CASSAMTSQIYNEQFF	TGTGCCAGCTCTGCTATGACTAGTCAGATCTACAATGAGCAGTTCTTC
TRBV11-3	TRBJ2-7	once	TRBD1	CASSFGQGHEQYF	TGTGCCAGCAGCTTTGGACAGGGCCACGAGCAGTACTTC
TRBV6-6	TRBJ1-2	NA	NA	CASHPANYGYTF	TGTGCCAGCCACCCAGCGAACTATGGCTACACCTTC
TRBV28	TRBJ2-1	once	TRBD1	CASSFQGARNEQFF	TGTGCCAGCAGTTTCCAGGGGGCGCGCAATGAGCAGTTCTTC
TRBV19	TRBJ2-2	NA	TRBD1	CASTSTGLAGELFF	TGTGCCAGTACTTCGACAGGGTTAGCCGGGGAGCTGTTTTTT
TRBV27	TRBJ2-1	NA	TRBD1	CASRQSGTGYYNEQFF	TGTGCCAGCAGGCAATCCGGGACAGGGTATTACAATGAGCAGTTCTTC
TRBV25-1	TRBJ2-6	NA	NA	CASSEGGTGANVLTF	TGTGCCAGCAGTGAAGGCGGTACTGGGGCCAACGTCCTGACTTTC
TRBV28	TRBJ1-5	NA	TRBD1	CASSSDRVQPQHF	TGTGCCAGCAGTTCGGACAGGGTTCAGCCCCAGCATTTT
TRBV7-2	TRBJ2-3	NA	NA	CASSPSWFTDTQYF	TGTGCCAGCAGCCCCAGTTGGTTCACAGATACGCAGTATTTT
TRBV6-1	TRBJ1-5	NA	NA	CASTGWEGPQHF	TGTGCCAGCACCGGATGGGAAGGGCCCCAGCATTTT
TRBV18	TRBJ1-4	once	NA	CASSPQGLNEKLFF	TGTGCCAGCTCACCTCAGGGTCTTAACGAAAAACTGTTTTTT
TRBV28	TRBJ1-2	once	TRBD1	CASSSGGRGRSYGYTF	TGTGCCAGCAGTTCTGGGGGCAGGGGGCGCAGCTATGGCTACACCTTC
TRBV2	TRBJ2-3	NA	NA	CASTGFLQTDTQYF	TGTGCCAGTACAGGGTTCTTACAGACAGATACGCAGTATTTT
TRBV6-1	TRBJ1-2	NA	NA	CASRTYYGYTF	TGTGCCAGCAGGACGTACTATGGCTACACCTTC
TRBV30	TRBJ1-5	few	NA	CAWSARGNQPQHF	TGTGCCTGGAGTGCCCGGGGCAATCAGCCCCAGCATTTT
TRBV2	TRBJ2-7	few	NA	CASSVVRSYEQYF	TGTGCCAGCAGTGTAGTCAGGTCCTACGAGCAGTACTTC
TRBV5-4	TRBJ2-7	NA	NA	CASSPRIKSDEQYF	TGTGCCAGCAGCCCAAGGATCAAATCCGACGAGCAGTACTTC
TRBV28	TRBJ1-2	NA	NA	CASSFAQYYGYTF	TGTGCCAGCAGTTTTGCACAGTACTATGGCTACACCTTC
TRBV19	TRBJ2-7	NA	NA	CASSSASYEQYF	TGTGCCAGTAGTTCCGCTAGCTACGAGCAGTACTTC
TRBV9	TRBJ1-3	NA	NA	CASSERGDLGGNTIYF	TGTGCCAGCAGCGAACGGGGGGATCTCGGAGGAAACACCATATATTTT
TRBV30	TRBJ1-1	once	NA	CAWSIGGTEAFF	TGTGCCTGGAGTATAGGGGGCACTGAAGCTTTCTTT
TRBV4-1	TRBJ2-7	NA	NA	CASSQESRGHSYEQYF	TGCGCCAGCAGCCAAGAAAGCAGGGGACACTCCTACGAGCAGTACTTC
TRBV28	TRBJ2-7	NA	TRBD1	CASSSGQVPYEQYF	TGTGCCAGCAGCTCCGGACAGGTACCCTACGAGCAGTACTTC
TRBV27	TRBJ2-2	NA	NA	CASSLSGGRTGELFF	TGTGCCAGCAGTTTATCAGGGGGACGGACCGGGGAGCTGTTTTTT
TRBV27	TRBJ2-1	NA	NA	CASSLSRLAGNEQFF	TGTGCCAGCAGTTTGAGCCGGCTAGCAGGTAATGAGCAGTTCTTC
TRBV11-2	TRBJ2-7	NA	TRBD1	CASSQPGRTGVYEQYF	TGTGCCAGCAGCCAGCCGGGGAGGACAGGGGTTTACGAGCAGTACTTC
TRBV6-5	TRBJ1-1	NA	NA	CASSYWGAQLNTEAFF	TGTGCCAGCAGTTACTGGGGGGCCCAACTAAACACTGAAGCTTTCTTT
TRBV10-3	TRBJ2-7	NA	NA	CAISPHNRDISYEQYF	TGTGCCATCAGTCCCCACAACCGGGACATCTCCTACGAGCAGTACTTC
TRBV11-1	TRBJ2-7	NA	TRBD2	CASSPRTSDYEQYF	TGTGCCAGCAGCCCCCGGACTAGCGACTACGAGCAGTACTTC
TRBV29-1	TRBJ2-6	NA	TRBD1	CSVGAGTVVSGANVLTF	TGCAGCGTTGGGGCCGGGACAGTGGTGAGTGGGGCCAACGTCCTGACTTTC
TRBV5-5	TRBJ2-7	NA	NA	CASSLAVNSGYEQYF	TGTGCCAGCAGCTTGGCCGTCAACAGCGGGTACGAGCAGTACTTC
TRBV28	TRBJ1-6	NA	TRBD1	CASSRRDRDNSPLHF	TGTGCCAGCAGTCGCCGGGACAGGGATAATTCACCCCTCCACTTT
TRBV28	TRBJ1-1	NA	NA	CASSLLGRAFF	TGTGCCAGCAGTTTGCTAGGGAGGGCTTTCTTT
TRBV28	TRBJ1-1	NA	NA	CASSPSQGLGTEAFF	TGTGCCAGCAGTCCGTCTCAGGGGCTAGGGACTGAAGCTTTCTTT
TRBV28	TRBJ1-5	NA	NA	CASSLLHRYSNQPQHF	TGTGCCAGCAGTTTATTGCACAGATATAGCAATCAGCCCCAGCATTTT
TRBV10-3	TRBJ2-7	NA	TRBD2	CAIAQREVYEQYF	TGTGCCATCGCACAGCGGGAGGTGTACGAGCAGTACTTC
TRBV23-1	TRBJ2-5	once	TRBD1	CASSHGTGEYF	TGCGCCAGCAGTCATGGGACAGGAGAGTACTTC
TRBV21-1	TRBJ2-1	NA	NA	CASNGTSGTIYNEQFF	TGTGCCAGCAACGGGACTAGCGGGACTATCTACAATGAGCAGTTCTTC
TRBV28	TRBJ2-7	NA	TRBD2	CASPPGLAGGPLYYEQYF	TGTGCCAGCCCCCCCGGACTAGCGGGAGGTCCTCTATACTACGAGCAGTACTTC
TRBV7-2	TRBJ1-1	NA	NA	CASSLGGRWTTEAFF	TGTGCCAGCAGCTTAGGCGGACGGTGGACGACTGAAGCTTTCTTT
TRBV30	TRBJ2-7	NA	TRBD2	CAWSVPLAEAYEQYF	TGTGCCTGGAGTGTACCCCTAGCGGAGGCCTACGAGCAGTACTTC